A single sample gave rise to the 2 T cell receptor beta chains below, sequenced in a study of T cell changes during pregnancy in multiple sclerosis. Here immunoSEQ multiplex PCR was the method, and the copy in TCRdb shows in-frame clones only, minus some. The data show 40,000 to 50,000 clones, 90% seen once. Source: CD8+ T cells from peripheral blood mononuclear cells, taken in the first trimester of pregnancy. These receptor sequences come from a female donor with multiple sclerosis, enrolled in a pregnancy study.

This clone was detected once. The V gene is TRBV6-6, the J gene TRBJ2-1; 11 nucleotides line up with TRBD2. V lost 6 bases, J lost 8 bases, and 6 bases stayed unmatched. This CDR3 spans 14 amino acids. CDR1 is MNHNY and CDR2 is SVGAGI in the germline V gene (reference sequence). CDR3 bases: TGTGCCAGCAGAGTAGCGGGAGGGCTCCATGAGCAGTTCTTC. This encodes CASRVAGGLHEQFF.

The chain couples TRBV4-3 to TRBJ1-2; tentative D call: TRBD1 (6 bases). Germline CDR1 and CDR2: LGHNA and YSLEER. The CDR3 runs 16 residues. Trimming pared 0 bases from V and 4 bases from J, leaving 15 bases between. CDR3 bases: TGCGCCAGCAGCCAAGATAGTACAGGGCTCCTCTATGGCTACACCTTC. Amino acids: CASSQDSTGLLYGYTF.